This TCR beta chain originates from a study of T cell repertoires in cytomegalovirus infection. Across the study: Public signatures in TCR beta pointed to CMV infection and matching HLA type.

Trimming removed 0 bases from V and 0 bases from J; junction bases left unmatched: 12. This CDR3 has 20 residues. CDR1 and CDR2 from the germline V gene are SGHVS and FQNEAQ. TCRdb recomputed calls from the reads with MiXCR, one row per CDR3 protein. The table has approximately 50,000 distinct CDR3 sequences, 15% to 20% seen once. This clonotype has a handful of counts. Its cognate antigen is unknown. This chain joins TRBV7-8 and TRBJ2-4; 9 positions match TRBD2. This material consisted of CD8+ T cells from cultured PBMCs, taken from culture after CMV antigen stimulation. The receptor's source is a human donor in good health (CMV status not recorded). Some clones in this sample may be carry-over from other donors' samples. The CDR3 loop reads CASSLARSSGDLLAKNIQYF. In nucleotides, the CDR3 is TGTGCCAGCAGCTTAGCGAGGTCTAGCGGGGACCTTTTAGCCAAAAACATTCAGTACTTC.